The 4 T cell receptor beta chains presented below share a single source sample, sequenced in a study of identical twins. MiXCR was run by TCRdb on the 5' RACE reads, yielding one entry per CDR3 protein. The table records some 500,000 distinct CDR3 sequences, around 20% of them present only once. The data were also submitted as part of a second study, on T cells expressing NK-cell markers.

Specimen: CD4+ T cells sorted from blood. These TCRs come from a young woman in good health.

The chain joins TRBV27 to TRBJ2-3, with D perhaps matching TRBD1 (7 bases). Germline V gene lookup returns CDR1 MNHEY and CDR2 SMNVEV (reference sequence). The germline V and J ends were trimmed by 6 bases and 0 bases, with 10 bases remaining between them. The CDR3 is made up of 14 amino acids. The DNA of the CDR3 is TGTGCCAGCAGGCGGGACAGAAGCACAGATACGCAGTATTTT. It is translated as CASRRDRSTDTQYF.

This clonotype has only a few counts. The rearrangement links TRBV5-6 to TRBJ2-7, with 9 positions matching TRBD1. This CDR3 spans 14 amino acids. Germline values: CDR1 SGHDT, CDR2 YYEEEE. The ends lost 5 bases at V and 7 bases at J; junction bases unmatched: 10. The CDR3 sequence is CASSPGQGRGEQYF. The CDR3 DNA sequence: TGTGCCAGCAGTCCGGGACAGGGTCGGGGTGAGCAGTACTTC.

In its sample, this clonotype was seen a few times. The chain carries TRBV5-6 and TRBJ1-2; D might be TRBD1 (6 bases). The V and J ends lost 6 bases and 4 bases respectively, with 16 bases between them. Per germline, CDR1 SGHDT and CDR2 YYEEEE. The CDR3 sequence is 14 residues long. The CDR3 loop is CASNAGTIGYGYTF. The CDR3 bases are TGTGCCAGCAACGCGGGGACAATCGGCTATGGCTACACCTTC.

The chain uses TRBV12-3 or TRBV12-4 and TRBJ1-1; D is ambiguous. V lost 8 bases, J lost 4 bases, and 14 bases lay in between. The CDR3 contains 13 residues. The chain's CDR3 is CASDPGGGTEAFF. In DNA, the CDR3 is TGTGCCAGCGACCCTGGAGGTGGCACTGAAGCTTTCTTT.